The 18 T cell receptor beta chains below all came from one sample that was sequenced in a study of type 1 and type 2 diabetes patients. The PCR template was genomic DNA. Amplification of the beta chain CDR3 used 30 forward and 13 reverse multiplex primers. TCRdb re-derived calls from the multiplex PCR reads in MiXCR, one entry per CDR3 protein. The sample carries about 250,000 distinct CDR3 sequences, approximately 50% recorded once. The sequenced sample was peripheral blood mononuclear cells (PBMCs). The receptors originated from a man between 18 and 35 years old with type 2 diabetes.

The CDR3 region has the DNA TGCAGTGCTTCTAAGGGACTAGCGGGAGGTCAGGAGACCCAGTACTTC. Translated, it gives CSASKGLAGGQETQYF. This rearrangement joins TRBV20-1 to TRBJ2-5, with TRBD2 identical over 15 bases. The germline V gene encodes CDR1 DFQATT and CDR2 SNEGSKA (reference sequence). J gave up 5 bases and V 5 bases, and 9 bases lay outside the gene matches. The CDR3 loop spans 16 amino acids.

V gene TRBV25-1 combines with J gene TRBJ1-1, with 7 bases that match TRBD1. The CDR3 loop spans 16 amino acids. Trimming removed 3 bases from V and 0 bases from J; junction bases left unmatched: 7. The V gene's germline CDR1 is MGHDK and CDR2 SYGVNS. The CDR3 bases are TGTGCCAGCAGTGATAAGAGGGGGCCCCTGAACACTGAAGCTTTCTTT. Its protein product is CASSDKRGPLNTEAFF.

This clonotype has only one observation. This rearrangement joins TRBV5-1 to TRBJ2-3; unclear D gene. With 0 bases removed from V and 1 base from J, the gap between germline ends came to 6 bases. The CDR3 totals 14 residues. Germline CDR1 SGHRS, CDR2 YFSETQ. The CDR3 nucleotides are TGCGCCAGCAGCTTGGACCAACGCACAGATACGCAGTATTTT. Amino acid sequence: CASSLDQRTDTQYF.

As DNA, the CDR3 is TGTGCCACCAGTGAAGGGGAGTCCGGGGAGCTGTTTTTT. This codes for CATSEGESGELFF. The genes are TRBV24-1 and TRBJ2-2, with D tentatively TRBD1 or TRBD2 (5 bases each). The germline gives CDR1 KGHDR, CDR2 SFDVKD. The length of the CDR3 is 13 residues. V was shortened by 4 bases and J by 6 bases, with 8 bases between the two germline ends.

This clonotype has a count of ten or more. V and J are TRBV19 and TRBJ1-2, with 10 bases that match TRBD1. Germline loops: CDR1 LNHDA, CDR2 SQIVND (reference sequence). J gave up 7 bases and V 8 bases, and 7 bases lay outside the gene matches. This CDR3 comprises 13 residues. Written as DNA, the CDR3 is TGTGCCAGTTCGGGACAGGGGCGGATTGGCTACACCTTC. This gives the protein CASSGQGRIGYTF.

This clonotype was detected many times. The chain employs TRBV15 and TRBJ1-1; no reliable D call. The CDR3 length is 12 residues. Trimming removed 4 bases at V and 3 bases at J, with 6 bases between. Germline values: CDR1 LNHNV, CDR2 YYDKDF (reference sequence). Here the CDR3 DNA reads TGTGCCACCAGCACCCCGGACACTGAAGCTTTCTTT. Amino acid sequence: CATSTPDTEAFF.

The CDR3 here is CASSARTGGAEAFF. The CDR3 DNA reads as TGTGCCAGCAGTGCCCGAACGGGAGGGGCTGAAGCTTTCTTT. This chain connects TRBV2 to TRBJ1-1; TRBD1 might be the D (5 bases). V gave up 4 bases and J gave up 6 bases, with 15 bases separating them. Per germline, CDR1 SNHLY and CDR2 FYNNEI. The CDR3 is made up of 14 amino acids.

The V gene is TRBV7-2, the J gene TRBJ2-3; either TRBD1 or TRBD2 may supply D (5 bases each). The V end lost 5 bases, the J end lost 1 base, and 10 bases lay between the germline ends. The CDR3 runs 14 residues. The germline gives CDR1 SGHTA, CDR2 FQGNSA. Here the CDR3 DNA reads TGTGCCAGCAGCCGGGACCGACGCACAGATACGCAGTATTTT. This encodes CASSRDRRTDTQYF.

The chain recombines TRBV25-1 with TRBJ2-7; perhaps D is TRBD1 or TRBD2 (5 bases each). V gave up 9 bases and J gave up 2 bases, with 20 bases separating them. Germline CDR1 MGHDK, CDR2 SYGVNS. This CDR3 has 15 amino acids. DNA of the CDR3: TGTGCCAGGAAGGGTGTCCGGGACGGTACCTACGAGCAGTACTTC. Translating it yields CARKGVRDGTYEQYF.

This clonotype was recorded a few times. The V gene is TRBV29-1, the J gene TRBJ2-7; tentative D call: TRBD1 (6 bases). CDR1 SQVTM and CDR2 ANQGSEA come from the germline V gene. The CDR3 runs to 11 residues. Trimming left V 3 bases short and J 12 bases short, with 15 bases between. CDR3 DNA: TGCAGCGTTGAGTGGGACACGCTCTCGTACTTC. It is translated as CSVEWDTLSYF.

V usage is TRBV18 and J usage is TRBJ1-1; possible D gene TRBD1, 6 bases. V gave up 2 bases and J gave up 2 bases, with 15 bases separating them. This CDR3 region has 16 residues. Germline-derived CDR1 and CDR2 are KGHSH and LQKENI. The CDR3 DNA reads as TGTGCCAGCTCACCAGAGAGGCAAGGGGGAAACACTGAAGCTTTCTTT. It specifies CASSPERQGGNTEAFF. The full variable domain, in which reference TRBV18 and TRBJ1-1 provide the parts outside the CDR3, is NAGVMQNPRHLVRRRGQEARLRCSPMKGHSHVYWYRQLPEEGLKFMVYLQKENIIDESGMPKERFSAEFPKEGPSILRIQQVVRGDSAAYFCASSPERQGGNTEAFFGQGTRLTVV.

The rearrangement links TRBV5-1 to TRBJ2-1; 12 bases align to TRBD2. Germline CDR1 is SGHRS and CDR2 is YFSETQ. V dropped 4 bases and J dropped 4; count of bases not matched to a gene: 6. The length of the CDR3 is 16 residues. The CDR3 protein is CASSPGLAGPYNEQFF. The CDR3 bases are TGCGCCAGCAGCCCGGGACTAGCGGGCCCTTACAATGAGCAGTTCTTC. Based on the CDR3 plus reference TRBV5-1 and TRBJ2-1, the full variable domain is KAGVTQTPRYLIKTRGQQVTLSCSPISGHRSVSWYQQTPGQGLQFLFEYFSETQRNKGNFPGRFSGRQFSNSRSEMNVSTLELGDSALYLCASSPGLAGPYNEQFFGPGTRLTVL.

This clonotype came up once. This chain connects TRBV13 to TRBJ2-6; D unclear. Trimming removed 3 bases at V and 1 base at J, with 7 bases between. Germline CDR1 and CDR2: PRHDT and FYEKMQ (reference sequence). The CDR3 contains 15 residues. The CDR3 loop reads CASSFEVSGANVLTF. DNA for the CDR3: TGTGCCAGCAGCTTTGAGGTGTCTGGGGCCAACGTCCTGACTTTC.

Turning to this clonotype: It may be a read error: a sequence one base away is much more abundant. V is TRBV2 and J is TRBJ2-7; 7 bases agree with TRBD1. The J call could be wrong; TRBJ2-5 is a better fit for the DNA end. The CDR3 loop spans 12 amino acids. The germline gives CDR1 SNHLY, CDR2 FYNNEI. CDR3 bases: TGTGCCAGCAAGGGGACAGTCCGGACCCAGTACTTC. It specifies CASKGTVRTQYF.

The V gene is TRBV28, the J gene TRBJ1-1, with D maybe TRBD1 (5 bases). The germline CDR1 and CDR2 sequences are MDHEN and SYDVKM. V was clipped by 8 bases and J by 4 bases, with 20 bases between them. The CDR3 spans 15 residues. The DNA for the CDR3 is TGTGCCAGCGGACTGGGATCGAGGGGCGGCACTGAAGCTTTCTTT. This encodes CASGLGSRGGTEAFF.

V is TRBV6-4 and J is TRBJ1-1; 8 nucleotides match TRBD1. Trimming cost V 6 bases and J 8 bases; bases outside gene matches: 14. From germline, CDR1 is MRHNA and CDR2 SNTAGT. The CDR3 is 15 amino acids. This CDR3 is CASRPRDRPLPEAFF. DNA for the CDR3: TGTGCCAGCAGACCCCGGGACAGGCCCCTACCAGAAGCTTTCTTT.

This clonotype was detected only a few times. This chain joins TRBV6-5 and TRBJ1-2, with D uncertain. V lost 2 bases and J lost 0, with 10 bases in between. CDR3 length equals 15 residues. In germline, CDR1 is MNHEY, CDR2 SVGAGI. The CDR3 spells CASSYSQYPNYGYTF. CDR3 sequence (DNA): TGTGCCAGCAGTTACAGTCAATACCCTAACTATGGCTACACCTTC.

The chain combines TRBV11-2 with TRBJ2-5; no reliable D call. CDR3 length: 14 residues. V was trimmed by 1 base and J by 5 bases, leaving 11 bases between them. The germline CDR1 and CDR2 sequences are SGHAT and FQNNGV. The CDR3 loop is CASSLALRWETQYF. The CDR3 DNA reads TGTGCCAGCAGCTTAGCGCTCCGGTGGGAGACCCAGTACTTC.